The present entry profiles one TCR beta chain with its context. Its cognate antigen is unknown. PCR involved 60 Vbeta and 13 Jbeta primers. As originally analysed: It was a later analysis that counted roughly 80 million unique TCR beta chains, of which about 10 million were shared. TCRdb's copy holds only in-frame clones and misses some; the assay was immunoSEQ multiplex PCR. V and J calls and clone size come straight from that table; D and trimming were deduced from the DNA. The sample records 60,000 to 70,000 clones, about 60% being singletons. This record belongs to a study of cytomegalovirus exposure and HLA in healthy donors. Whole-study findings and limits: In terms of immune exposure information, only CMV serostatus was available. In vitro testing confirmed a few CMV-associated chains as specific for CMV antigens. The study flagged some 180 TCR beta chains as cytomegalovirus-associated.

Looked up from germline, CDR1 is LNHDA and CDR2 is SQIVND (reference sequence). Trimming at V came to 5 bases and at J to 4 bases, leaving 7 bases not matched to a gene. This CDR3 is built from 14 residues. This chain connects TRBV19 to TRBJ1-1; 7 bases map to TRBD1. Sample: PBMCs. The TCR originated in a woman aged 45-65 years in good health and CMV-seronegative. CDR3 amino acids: CASSHDRVVTEAFF. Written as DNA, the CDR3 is TGTGCCAGTAGTCATGACAGGGTTGTCACTGAAGCTTTCTTT.